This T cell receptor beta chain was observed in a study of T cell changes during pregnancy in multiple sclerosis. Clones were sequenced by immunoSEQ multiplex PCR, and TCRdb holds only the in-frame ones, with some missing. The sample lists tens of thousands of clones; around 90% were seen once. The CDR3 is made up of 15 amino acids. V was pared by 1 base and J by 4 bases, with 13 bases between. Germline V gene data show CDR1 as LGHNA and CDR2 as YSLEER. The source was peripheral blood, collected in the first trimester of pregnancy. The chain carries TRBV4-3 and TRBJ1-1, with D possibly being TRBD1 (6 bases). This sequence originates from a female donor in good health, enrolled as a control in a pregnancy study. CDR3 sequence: CASSQAHLQGTEAFF. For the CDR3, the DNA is TGCGCCAGCAGCCAAGCTCATTTACAGGGCACTGAAGCTTTCTTT.